The 9 T cell receptor beta chains given below trace back to one sample, sequenced in a study of T cell changes during pregnancy in multiple sclerosis. TCRdb's table, derived via immunoSEQ multiplex PCR, lists solely in-frame clones and lacks some. Of around 100,000 clones detected, about 92% appear once; the ten largest clones hold less than 2%. Sample: peripheral blood, taken after pregnancy. These receptors came from a female donor with multiple sclerosis, enrolled in a pregnancy study.

CDR3: CASSQLLAGVADTQYF. Written as DNA, the CDR3 is TGTGCCAGCAGCCAACTTCTAGCGGGAGTGGCAGATACGCAGTATTTT. The J gene is TRBJ2-3, the V gene TRBV16; 10 positions agree with TRBD2. Germline CDR1 reads KGHSY; CDR2 reads FQNENV. This CDR3 region has 16 residues. J was trimmed by 4 bases and V by 2 bases; bases with no gene match: 6.

This chain uses TRBV5-5 with TRBJ2-7; 11 bases align to TRBD2. Germline CDR1 SGHKS, CDR2 YYEKEE (reference sequence). The CDR3 loop spans 15 amino acids. V was pared by 5 bases and J by 1 base, with 5 bases of the junction left unmatched. The CDR3 region has the DNA TGTGCCAGCAGATCCCCTAGCGGGGGGTCCTACGAGCAGTACTTC. Translation: CASRSPSGGSYEQYF. Together with reference TRBV5-5 and TRBJ2-7, the CDR3 gives the full variable domain: DAGVTQSPTHLIKTRGQQVTLRCSPISGHKSVSWYQQVLGQGPQFIFQYYEKEERGRGNFPDRFSARQFPNYSSELNVNALLLGDSALYLCASRSPSGGSYEQYFGPGTRLTVT.

The rearrangement uses TRBV5-1 and TRBJ1-1; no reliable D call. V dropped 4 bases and J dropped 0 bases, with 13 bases sitting between them. Germline V lookup: CDR1 SGHRS, CDR2 YFSETQ. The CDR3 is 15 residues long. Here the CDR3 DNA reads TGCGCCAGCAGCATGACTTCAGAGATGAACACTGAAGCTTTCTTT. This encodes CASSMTSEMNTEAFF.

The table lists this clone with a count of one. The V and J genes are TRBV11-3 and TRBJ2-3; 7 bases align to TRBD1. Germline V gene sequence: CDR1 SGHNT, CDR2 YENEEA. V was clipped by 5 bases and J by 4 bases; unmatched bases: 12. CDR3 size: 16 residues. CDR3 region: CASSDRDLSHPDTQYF. CDR3 in DNA: TGTGCCAGCAGCGACAGGGATTTGTCGCATCCAGATACGCAGTATTTT.

The chain carries TRBV7-3 and TRBJ2-1; no clear D gene. The V gene lost 4 bases and the J gene lost 5 bases, with 9 bases spanning the gap. This CDR3 region has 13 residues. Looked up from germline, CDR1 is SGHTA and CDR2 is FQGTGA. The DNA of the CDR3 is TGTGCCAGCAGCTCCCTCCCAGACAATGAGCAGTTCTTC. It specifies CASSSLPDNEQFF.

The CDR3 protein is CASSLGSQEGTDTQYF. As DNA, the CDR3 is TGTGCCAGCAGTTTAGGGTCCCAGGAGGGAACAGATACGCAGTATTTT. The chain links TRBV28 to TRBJ2-3; a possible D gene is TRBD2 (6 bases). CDR1 is MDHEN and CDR2 is SYDVKM in the germline V gene. Trimming removed 2 bases at V and 3 bases at J, with 15 bases between. This CDR3 is 16 amino acids long.

This chain connects TRBV19 to TRBJ2-1, with D unresolved. Trimming took 6 bases from V and 0 from J, leaving 18 bases between them. The CDR3 contains 17 residues. The V gene's germline CDR1 is LNHDA and CDR2 SQIVND (reference sequence). The CDR3 here is CASSLLPQASSYNEQFF. The CDR3, as DNA: TGTGCCAGTAGCCTCCTCCCCCAGGCAAGCTCCTACAATGAGCAGTTCTTC.

In its sample, this clone was seen once. The chain is built from TRBV5-1 and TRBJ2-2; D is possibly TRBD1 (6 bases). Trimming removed 4 bases from V and 5 bases from J, with 12 bases in between. The germline V gene has CDR1 SGHRS and CDR2 YFSETQ. The CDR3 contains 14 residues. CDR3 in DNA: TGCGCCAGCAGCCCCCGGACAGATACCGGGGAGCTGTTTTTT. This gives the protein CASSPRTDTGELFF.

The chain carries TRBV9 and TRBJ2-6; the match to TRBD1 covers 7 bases. CDR1 is SGDLS, CDR2 YYNGEE, per germline. The CDR3 extends over 18 amino acids. With V trimmed by 3 bases and J by 3 bases, 12 bases remained unmatched. The CDR3 spells CASSEQGNFAGGANVLTF. DNA of the CDR3: TGTGCCAGCAGCGAACAGGGGAATTTTGCAGGTGGGGCCAACGTCCTGACTTTC.